A single T cell receptor (beta chain) is shown here with its context. The data were taken from a study of blood T cell repertoires in COVID-19. At the level of the study: In each case, the material was cDNA or gDNA derived from T cells, B-cell-depleted T cells, or PBMCs.

J was trimmed by 8 bases and V by 2 bases; bases with no gene match: 9. The germline CDR1 and CDR2 sequences are SGHRS and YFSETQ. The CDR3 spans 14 residues. Assay: immunoSEQ multiplex PCR; the TCRdb copy retains only in-frame clones and omits some. The table has fewer than 150,000 clones, 81% seen once. The chain recombines TRBV5-1 with TRBJ1-2, with 7 bases identical to TRBD1. The source of this sequence is a man in his forties or fifties with acute or convalescent COVID-19. Material: peripheral blood. CDR3 DNA: TGCGCCAGCAGCTTTAGCCAGGGGGGAAACGGCTACACCTTC. Translation gives CASSFSQGGNGYTF.